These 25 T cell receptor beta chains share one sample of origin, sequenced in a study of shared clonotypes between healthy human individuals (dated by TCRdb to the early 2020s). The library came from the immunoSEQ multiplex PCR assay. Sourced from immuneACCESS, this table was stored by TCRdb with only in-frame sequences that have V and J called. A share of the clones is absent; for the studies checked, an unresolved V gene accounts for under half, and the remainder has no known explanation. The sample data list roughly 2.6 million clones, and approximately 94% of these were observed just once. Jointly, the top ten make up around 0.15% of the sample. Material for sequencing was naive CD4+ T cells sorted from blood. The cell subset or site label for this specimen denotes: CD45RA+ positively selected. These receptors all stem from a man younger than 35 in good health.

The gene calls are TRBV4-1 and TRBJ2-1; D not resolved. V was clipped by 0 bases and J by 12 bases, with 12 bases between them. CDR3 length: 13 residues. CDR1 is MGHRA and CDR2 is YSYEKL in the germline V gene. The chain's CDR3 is CASSQDMGLPQFF. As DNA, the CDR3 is TGCGCCAGCAGCCAAGACATGGGTCTTCCGCAGTTCTTC.

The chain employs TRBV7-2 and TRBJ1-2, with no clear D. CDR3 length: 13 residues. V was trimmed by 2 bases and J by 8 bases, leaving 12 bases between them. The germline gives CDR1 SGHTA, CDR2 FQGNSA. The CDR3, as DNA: TGTGCCAGCAGCTTAATGGCGGCGACCGGCTACACCTTC. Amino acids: CASSLMAATGYTF.

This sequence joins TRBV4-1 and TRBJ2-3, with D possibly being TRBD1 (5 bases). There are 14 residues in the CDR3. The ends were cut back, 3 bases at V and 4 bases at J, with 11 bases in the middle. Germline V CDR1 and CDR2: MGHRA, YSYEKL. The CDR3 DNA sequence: TGCGCCAGCAGCCACCCCAGACAGCCAGATACGCAGTATTTT. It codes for CASSHPRQPDTQYF.

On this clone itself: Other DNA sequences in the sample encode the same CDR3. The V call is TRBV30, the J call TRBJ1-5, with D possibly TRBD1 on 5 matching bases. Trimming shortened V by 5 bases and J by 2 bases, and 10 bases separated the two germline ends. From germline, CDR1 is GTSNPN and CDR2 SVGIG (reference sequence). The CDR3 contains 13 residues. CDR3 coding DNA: TGTGCCTGGGCCACAGGAGGCAATCAGCCCCAGCATTTT. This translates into CAWATGGNQPQHF.

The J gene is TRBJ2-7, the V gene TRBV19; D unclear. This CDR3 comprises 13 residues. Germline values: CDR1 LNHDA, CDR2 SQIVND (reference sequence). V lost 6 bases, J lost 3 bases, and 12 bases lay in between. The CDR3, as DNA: TGTGCCAGTAGCCGGAATGCCGTCTACGAGCAGTACTTC. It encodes CASSRNAVYEQYF.

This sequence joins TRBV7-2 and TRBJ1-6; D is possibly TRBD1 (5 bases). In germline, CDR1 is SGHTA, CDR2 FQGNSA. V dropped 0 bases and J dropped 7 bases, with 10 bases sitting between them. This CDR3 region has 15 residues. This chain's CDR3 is CASSLARAGNSPLHF. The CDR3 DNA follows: TGTGCCAGCAGCTTAGCAAGGGCAGGGAATTCACCCCTCCACTTT.

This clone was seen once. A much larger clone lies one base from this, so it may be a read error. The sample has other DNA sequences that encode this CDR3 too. As DNA, the CDR3 is TGTGCCAGCAGCGGCTCCTACGAGCAGTACTTC. Protein: CASSGSYEQYF. This chain links TRBV7-2 with TRBJ2-7; D is unresolved. Germline V CDR1 and CDR2: SGHTA, FQGNSA. Between the trimmed V and J ends, which lost 5 bases and 0 bases, there was a span of 2 bases. CDR3 size: 11 residues.

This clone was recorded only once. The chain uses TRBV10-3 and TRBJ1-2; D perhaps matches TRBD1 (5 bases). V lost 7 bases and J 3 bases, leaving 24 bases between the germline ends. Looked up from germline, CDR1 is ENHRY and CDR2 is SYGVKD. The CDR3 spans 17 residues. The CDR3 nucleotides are TGTGCCATCACCCAGAACCCGGGACTCAAGTCGGACTATGGCTACACCTTC. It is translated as CAITQNPGLKSDYGYTF.

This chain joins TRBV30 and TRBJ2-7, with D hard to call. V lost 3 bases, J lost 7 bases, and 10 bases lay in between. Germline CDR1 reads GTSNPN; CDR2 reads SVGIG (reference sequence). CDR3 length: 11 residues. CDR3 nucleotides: TGTGCCTGGAGCCAAGACGCAGAGCAGTACTTC. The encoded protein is CAWSQDAEQYF.

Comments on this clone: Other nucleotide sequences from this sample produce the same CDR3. CDR3 sequence reads: CASSVATFTDTQYF. The CDR3 coding sequence is TGTGCCAGCAGCGTAGCTACTTTCACAGATACGCAGTATTTT. The chain combines TRBV9 with TRBJ2-3; D is undetermined. Trimming removed 0 bases at V and 2 bases at J, with 7 bases between. This CDR3 contains 14 residues. Germline V CDR1 and CDR2: SGDLS, YYNGEE.

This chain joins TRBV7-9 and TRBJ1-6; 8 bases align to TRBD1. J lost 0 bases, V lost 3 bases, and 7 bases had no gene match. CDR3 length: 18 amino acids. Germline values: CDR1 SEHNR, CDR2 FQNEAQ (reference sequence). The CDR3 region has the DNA TGTGCCAGCAGCTTCGGACAGGGCTTGGGCTCCTATAATTCACCCCTCCACTTT. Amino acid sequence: CASSFGQGLGSYNSPLHF. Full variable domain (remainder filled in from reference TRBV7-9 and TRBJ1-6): DTGVSQNPRHKITKRGQNVTFRCDPISEHNRLYWYRQTLGQGPEFLTYFQNEAQLEKSRLLSDRFSAERPKGSFSTLEIQRTEQGDSAMYLCASSFGQGLGSYNSPLHFGNGTRLTVT.

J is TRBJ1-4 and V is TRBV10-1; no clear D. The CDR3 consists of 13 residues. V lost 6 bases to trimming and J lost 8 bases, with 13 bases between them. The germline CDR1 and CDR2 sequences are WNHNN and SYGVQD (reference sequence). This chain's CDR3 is CASSRGPNEKLFF. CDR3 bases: TGCGCCAGCAGCCGCGGGCCGAACGAAAAACTGTTTTTT.

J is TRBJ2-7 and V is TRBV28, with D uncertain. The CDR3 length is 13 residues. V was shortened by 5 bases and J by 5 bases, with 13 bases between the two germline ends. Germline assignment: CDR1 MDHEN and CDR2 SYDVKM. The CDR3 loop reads CASSPAPTNEQYF. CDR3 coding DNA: TGTGCCAGCAGTCCCGCTCCGACCAACGAGCAGTACTTC.

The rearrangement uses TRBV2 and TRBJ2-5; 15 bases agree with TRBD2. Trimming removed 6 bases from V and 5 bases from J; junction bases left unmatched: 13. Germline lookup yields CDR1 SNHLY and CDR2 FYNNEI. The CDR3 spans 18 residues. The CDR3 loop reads CASSAAPGLAGGVETQYF. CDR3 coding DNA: TGTGCCAGCAGCGCAGCGCCAGGACTAGCGGGAGGGGTGGAGACCCAGTACTTC.

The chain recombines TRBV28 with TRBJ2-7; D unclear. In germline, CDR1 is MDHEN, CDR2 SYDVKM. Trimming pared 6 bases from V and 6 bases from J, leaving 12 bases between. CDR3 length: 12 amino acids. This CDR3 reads CASSPPLSEQYF. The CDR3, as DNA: TGTGCCAGCAGCCCGCCCCTTTCCGAGCAGTACTTC.

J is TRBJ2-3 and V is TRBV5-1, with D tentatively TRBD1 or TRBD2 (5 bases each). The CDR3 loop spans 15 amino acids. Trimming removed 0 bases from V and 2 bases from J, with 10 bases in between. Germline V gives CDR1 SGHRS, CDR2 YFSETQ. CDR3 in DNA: TGCGCCAGCAGCTTGGCCCTGGGGGACACAGATACGCAGTATTTT. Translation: CASSLALGDTDTQYF. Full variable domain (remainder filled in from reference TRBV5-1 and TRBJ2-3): KAGVTQTPRYLIKTRGQQVTLSCSPISGHRSVSWYQQTPGQGLQFLFEYFSETQRNKGNFPGRFSGRQFSNSRSEMNVSTLELGDSALYLCASSLALGDTDTQYFGPGTRLTVL.

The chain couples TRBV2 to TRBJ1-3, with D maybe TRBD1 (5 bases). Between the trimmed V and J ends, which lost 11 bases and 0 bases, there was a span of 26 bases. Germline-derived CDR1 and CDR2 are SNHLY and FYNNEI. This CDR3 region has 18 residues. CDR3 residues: CASRWTPPGSNSGNTIYF. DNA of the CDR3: TGTGCCTCCCGATGGACCCCGCCAGGGTCGAACTCTGGAAACACCATATATTTT.

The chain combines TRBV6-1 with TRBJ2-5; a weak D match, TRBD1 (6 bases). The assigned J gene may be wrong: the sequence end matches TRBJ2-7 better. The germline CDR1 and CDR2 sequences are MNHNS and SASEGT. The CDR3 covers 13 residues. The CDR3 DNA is TGTGCCAGCAGTGGTATACAGGGTAACGAGCAGTACTTC. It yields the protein CASSGIQGNEQYF.

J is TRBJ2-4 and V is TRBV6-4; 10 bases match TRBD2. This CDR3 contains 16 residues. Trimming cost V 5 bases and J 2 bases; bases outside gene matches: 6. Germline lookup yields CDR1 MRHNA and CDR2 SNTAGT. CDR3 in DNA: TGTGCCAGCAGTCCCCAAGCGGGAGGGCCCAAAAACATTCAGTACTTC. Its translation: CASSPQAGGPKNIQYF.

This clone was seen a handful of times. The CDR3 region has the DNA TGTGCCTGGAGTAGCCAGGGGACGTCTGAGCCCCAGCATTTT. Protein: CAWSSQGTSEPQHF. The chain has TRBV30 and TRBJ1-5; D is perhaps TRBD1 (6 bases). The CDR3 consists of 14 residues. V was cut by 2 bases and J by 8 bases, with 16 bases left in between. CDR1 GTSNPN and CDR2 SVGIG come from the germline V gene (reference sequence).

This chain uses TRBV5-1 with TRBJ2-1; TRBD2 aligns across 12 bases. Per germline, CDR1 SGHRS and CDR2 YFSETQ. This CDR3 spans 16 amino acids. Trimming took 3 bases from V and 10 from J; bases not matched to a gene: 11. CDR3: CASSSKQTSGSEEQFF. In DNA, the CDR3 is TGCGCCAGCAGCTCAAAGCAGACTAGCGGGAGTGAGGAGCAGTTCTTC.

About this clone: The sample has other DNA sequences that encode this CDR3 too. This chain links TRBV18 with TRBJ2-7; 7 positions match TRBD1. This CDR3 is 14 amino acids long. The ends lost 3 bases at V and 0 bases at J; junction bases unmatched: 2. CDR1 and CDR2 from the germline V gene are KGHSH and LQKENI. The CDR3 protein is CASSPGQNSYEQYF. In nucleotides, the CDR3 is TGTGCCAGCTCACCGGGACAGAACTCCTACGAGCAGTACTTC.

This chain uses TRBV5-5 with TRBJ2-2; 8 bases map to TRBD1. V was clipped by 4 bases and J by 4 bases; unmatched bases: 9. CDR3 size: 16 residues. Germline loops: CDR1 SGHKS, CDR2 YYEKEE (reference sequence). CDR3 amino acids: CASSVAGGLVTGELFF. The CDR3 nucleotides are TGTGCCAGCAGCGTTGCAGGGGGCTTGGTCACCGGGGAGCTGTTTTTT.

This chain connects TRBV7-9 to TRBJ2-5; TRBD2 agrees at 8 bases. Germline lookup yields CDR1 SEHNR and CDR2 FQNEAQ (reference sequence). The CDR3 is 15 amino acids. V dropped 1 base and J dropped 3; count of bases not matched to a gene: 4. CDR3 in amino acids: CASSLGGGLKETQYF. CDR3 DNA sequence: TGTGCCAGCAGCTTAGGCGGGGGGTTGAAAGAGACCCAGTACTTC.

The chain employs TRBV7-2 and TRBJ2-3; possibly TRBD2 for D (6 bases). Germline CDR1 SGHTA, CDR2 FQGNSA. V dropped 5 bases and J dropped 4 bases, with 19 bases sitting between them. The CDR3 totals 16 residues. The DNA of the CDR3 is TGTGCCAGCAGCACGGCCGGGAGATCGTCCGCAGATACGCAGTATTTT. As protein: CASSTAGRSSADTQYF. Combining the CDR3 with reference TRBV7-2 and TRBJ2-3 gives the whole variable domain GAGVSQSPSNKVTEKGKDVELRCDPISGHTALYWYRQSLGQGLEFLIYFQGNSAPDKSGLPSDRFSAERTGGSVSTLTIQRTQQEDSAVYLCASSTAGRSSADTQYFGPGTRLTVL.